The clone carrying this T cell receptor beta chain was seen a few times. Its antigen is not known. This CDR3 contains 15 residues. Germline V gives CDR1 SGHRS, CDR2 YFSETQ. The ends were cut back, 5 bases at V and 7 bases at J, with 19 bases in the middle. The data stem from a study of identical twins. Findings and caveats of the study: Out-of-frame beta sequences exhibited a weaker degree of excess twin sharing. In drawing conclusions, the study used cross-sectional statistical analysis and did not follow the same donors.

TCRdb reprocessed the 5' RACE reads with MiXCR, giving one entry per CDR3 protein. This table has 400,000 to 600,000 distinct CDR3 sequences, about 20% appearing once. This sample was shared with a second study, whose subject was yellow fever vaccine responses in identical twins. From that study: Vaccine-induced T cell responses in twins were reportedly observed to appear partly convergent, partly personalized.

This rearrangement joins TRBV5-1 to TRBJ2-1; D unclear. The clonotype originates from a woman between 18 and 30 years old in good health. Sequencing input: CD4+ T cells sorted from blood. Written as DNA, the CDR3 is TGCGCCAGCAGAAACCATGGCCAGGTTGTTAATGAGCAGTTCTTC. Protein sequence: CASRNHGQVVNEQFF. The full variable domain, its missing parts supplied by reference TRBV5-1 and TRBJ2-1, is KAGVTQTPRYLIKTRGQQVTLSCSPISGHRSVSWYQQTPGQGLQFLFEYFSETQRNKGNFPGRFSGRQFSNSRSEMNVSTLELGDSALYLCASRNHGQVVNEQFFGPGTRLTVL.